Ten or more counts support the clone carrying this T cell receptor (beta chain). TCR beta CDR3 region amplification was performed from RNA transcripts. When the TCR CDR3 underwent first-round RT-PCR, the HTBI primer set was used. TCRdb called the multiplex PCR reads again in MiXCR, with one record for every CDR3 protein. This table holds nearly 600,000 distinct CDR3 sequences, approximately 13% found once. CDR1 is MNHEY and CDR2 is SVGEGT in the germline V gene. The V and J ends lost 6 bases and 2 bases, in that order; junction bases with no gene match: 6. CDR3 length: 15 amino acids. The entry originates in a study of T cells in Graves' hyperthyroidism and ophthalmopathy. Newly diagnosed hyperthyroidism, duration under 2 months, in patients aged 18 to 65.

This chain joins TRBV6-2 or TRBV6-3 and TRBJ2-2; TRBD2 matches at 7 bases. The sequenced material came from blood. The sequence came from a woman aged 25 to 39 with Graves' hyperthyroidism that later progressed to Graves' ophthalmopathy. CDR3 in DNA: TGTGCCAGCAGGGTGACTAGCCTCAACACCGGGGAGCTGTTTTTT. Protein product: CASRVTSLNTGELFF.